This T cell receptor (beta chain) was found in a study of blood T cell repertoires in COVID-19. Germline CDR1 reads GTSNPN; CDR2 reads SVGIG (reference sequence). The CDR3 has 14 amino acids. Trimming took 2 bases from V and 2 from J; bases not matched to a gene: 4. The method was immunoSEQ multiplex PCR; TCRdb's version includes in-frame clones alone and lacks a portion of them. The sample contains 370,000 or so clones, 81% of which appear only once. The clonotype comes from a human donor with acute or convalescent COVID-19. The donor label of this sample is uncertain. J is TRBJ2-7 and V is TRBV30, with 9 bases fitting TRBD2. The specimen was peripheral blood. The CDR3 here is CAWSRLAGPYEQYF. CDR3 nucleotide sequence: TGTGCCTGGAGTCGGCTAGCGGGACCCTACGAGCAGTACTTC. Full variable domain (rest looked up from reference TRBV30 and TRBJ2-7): SQTIHQWPATLVQPVGSPLSLECTVEGTSNPNLYWYRQAAGRGLQLLFYSVGIGQISSEVPQNLSASRPQDRQFILSSKKLLLSDSGFYLCAWSRLAGPYEQYFGPGTRLTVT.